This TCR beta chain was captured in a study of shared clonotypes between healthy human individuals. TCRdb's copy holds only in-frame clones and misses some; the assay was immunoSEQ multiplex PCR. The repertoire consists of 2 million to 3 million clones, with approximately 94% occurring once and the leading ten covering roughly 0.36%. V lost 0 bases to trimming and J lost 7 bases, with 19 bases between them. This CDR3 spans 16 amino acids. Sequenced: naive CD4+ T cells from PBMCs. As to subset: CD45RA+ positively selected. This chain uses TRBV5-3 with TRBJ1-1, with a tentative D call TRBD1 (5 bases). TRBV5-3 is treated as an ORF (open reading frame) with a function not yet certain. This clonotype was obtained from a man aged 18 to 30 in good health. Some clones in this sample may be carry-over from other donors' samples. CDR3 DNA sequence: TGTGCCAGAAGCTTGGAGGGGCGGGATGAGCTAATTGAAGCTTTCTTT. Translated: CARSLEGRDELIEAFF.